What follows describes a single T cell receptor beta chain. The CDR3 consists of 16 residues. V was trimmed by 1 base and J by 0 bases, leaving 10 bases between them. In germline, CDR1 is LGHNA, CDR2 YNFKEQ. Methods used by the authors: Reference gene primer amplification gave estimated nucleated cell counts. Only in-frame clones appear in the TCRdb table, and some are missing; sequencing was by immunoSEQ multiplex PCR. Clonal size and the V and J genes are those of that table, whereas D and trimming came from the DNA. Of about 380,000 clones in the sample, about 85% were seen once. This specimen belongs to a study of blood T cell repertoires in COVID-19. In the study overall: Acute and convalescent COVID-19 specimens originated in the United States, Italy and Spain. T cells, B-cell-depleted T cells, or PBMCs provided the cDNA or gDNA that served as material.

The sequence came from a woman younger than 30 with acute or convalescent COVID-19. This rearrangement joins TRBV4-2 to TRBJ2-1, with D unresolved. Specimen: peripheral blood. CDR3 protein: CASSQGPLSSYNEQFF. The CDR3 DNA sequence: TGTGCCAGCAGCCAAGGCCCCTTGAGCTCCTACAATGAGCAGTTCTTC.